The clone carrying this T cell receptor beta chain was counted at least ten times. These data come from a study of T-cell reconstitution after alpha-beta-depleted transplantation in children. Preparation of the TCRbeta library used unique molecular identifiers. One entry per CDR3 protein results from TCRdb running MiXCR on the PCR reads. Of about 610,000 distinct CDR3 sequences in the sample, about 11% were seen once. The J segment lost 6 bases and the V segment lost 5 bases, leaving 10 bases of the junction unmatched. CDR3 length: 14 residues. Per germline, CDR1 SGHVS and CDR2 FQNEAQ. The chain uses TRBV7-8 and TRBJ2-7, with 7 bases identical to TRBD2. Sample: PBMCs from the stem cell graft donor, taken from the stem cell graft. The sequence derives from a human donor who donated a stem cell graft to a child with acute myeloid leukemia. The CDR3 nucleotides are TGTGCCAGCAGCCCCTTTAAAGCGGGGTTCGAGCAGTACTTC. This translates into CASSPFKAGFEQYF.